The T cell receptor (beta chain) described here comes from a study of blood T cells in healthy people across ages. A J-beta primer mix and a sample-barcoded 5' primer were used in a second PCR of roughly 6 to 11 cycles. Each CDR3 protein is one row after TCRdb ran MiXCR on the 5' RACE reads. The repertoire holds 1.5 million or so distinct CDR3 sequences, about 42% seen once, with more than 4% in the top ten. This CDR3 is 13 amino acids long. The ends lost 5 bases at V and 5 bases at J; junction bases unmatched: 5. This clonotype occurred many times. Sample: blood. The gene calls are TRBV12-3 or TRBV12-4 and TRBJ1-2; 7 bases are a match to TRBD1. This clonotype originated in a woman aged 18-29 years in good health. DNA for the CDR3: TGTGCCAGCAGTAACCGGGACAGATATGGCTACACCTTC. It codes for CASSNRDRYGYTF.